This TCR beta chain appears in the sequencing data of a study of T cells in Graves' hyperthyroidism and ophthalmopathy. TCR beta CDR3 regions were amplified from RNA. A first-round RT-PCR of the TCR CDR3 used the HTBI primer set. TCRdb reanalysed the multiplex PCR reads using MiXCR and keeps one entry per CDR3 protein. The sample lists hundreds of thousands of distinct CDR3 sequences, 14% occurring once. Ten or more counts support this clonotype. Germline V gives CDR1 SNHLY, CDR2 FYNNEI. The CDR3 loop spans 14 amino acids. V shed 8 bases and J 2 bases; nucleotides not matched to a gene: 4. This TCR came from a woman aged 50 to 60 with Graves' ophthalmopathy. Input material: blood. This chain uses TRBV2 with TRBJ1-5, with 9 positions matching TRBD1. This chain's CDR3 is CASDRDRGNQPQHF. In nucleotides, the CDR3 is TGTGCCAGCGACCGGGACAGGGGCAATCAGCCCCAGCATTTT.